This TCR beta chain was obtained from a study of blood T cell repertoires in COVID-19. As for the study in general: Italy, Spain and the United States were the sources of the convalescent and acute COVID-19 samples. The analysed material was cDNA or gDNA that came from T cells, B-cell-depleted T cells, or PBMCs.

Study processing details: Estimation of nucleated cell counts relied on the amplification of reference gene primers. The protocol was immunoSEQ multiplex PCR, while the TCRdb copy is restricted to in-frame clones and leaves out a portion. The V and J calls and clone size were taken over from that table, and D and trimming were inferred from the DNA. The table has 250,000 to 400,000 clones, 75% to 90% seen once. The CDR3 extends over 16 amino acids. Trimming at V came to 7 bases and at J to 3 bases, leaving 12 bases not matched to a gene. Germline CDR1 and CDR2: LNHDA and SQIVND (reference sequence). Seattle patients were enrolled during active infection and followed longitudinally.

The material sequenced was peripheral blood. This chain links TRBV19 with TRBJ2-7; TRBD2 agrees at 10 bases. This TCR derives from a woman younger than 45 with COVID-19, enrolled during active disease. The CDR3 loop is CASTPAGTSDVYEQYF. The DNA of the CDR3 is TGTGCCAGTACCCCGGCCGGGACTAGCGATGTCTACGAGCAGTACTTC.